The source of this TCR beta chain is a study of identical twins (dated by TCRdb to 2016 to 2018). In the study overall: To test whether fetal clonotypes persist, this study deep-sequenced TCR alpha and beta repertoires from monozygotic twins, from unrelated adults of various ages, and from cord blood. To rule out contamination, replicate twin experiments were performed at different times with different library preparation protocols. General study outcomes and caveats: Fewer insertions were carried by abundant cord blood beta clonotypes, a similar but weaker trend appeared in young adult naive repertoires, and no such trend appeared in memory repertoires. Excess twin sharing in beta out-of-frame sequences was weaker because fewer shared sequences lowered the signal-to-noise ratio. Invariant T cells such as MAIT and iNKT could partly confound zero-insertion analyses, although diverse VJ usage argued against such confounding for most clonotypes. Because the same donors could not be followed over many years, the conclusions relied on cross-sectional statistical analysis. Out-of-frame TCR alpha sequences shared between twins showed an excess of low generation-probability sequences compared with coincidental sharing between unrelated individuals. Recombination models systematically underestimated out-of-frame TCR alpha sharing in monozygotic twins but agreed with sharing between unrelated individuals.

Library generation was performed with 5' RACE. Sequencing used an Illumina HiSeq 2000. A universal primer binding site was added through template switching, and the final cDNA carried a unique molecular identifier so that TCR cDNA molecules could be counted accurately. First-strand cDNA for TCR alpha and beta chains was synthesized from specific primers in the conserved constant-segment region. To control for contamination, each cDNA library was double barcoded with a SMART-Mk sample barcode plus Illumina barcodes. TruSeq adapter sequences and Illumina sample barcodes were added in two successive PCR steps. Sequencing of the TCR alpha and beta cDNA libraries was done on the Illumina HiSeq platform using custom primers. Under the source paper's analysis protocol: Raw reads were processed with MiGEC to extract unique molecular identifiers, and MiXCR was used to determine CDR3 positions. For each individual, recombination models were inferred using an EM algorithm with the repgenHMM and IGoR tools. The tcR package in R was used for shared clonotype analysis, with sharing normalized by the product of cloneset sizes. Out-of-frame nonproductive sequences were analyzed to study raw recombination free of thymic and clonal selection effects. Through fastp at Q25 and MiXCR, TCRdb rebuilt clones from the public reads, retaining in-frame beta chains. Entries that share a CDR3 protein sequence are merged under the most common genes and DNA. TCRdb, not the authors, supplied the V and J calls. This sample comprises some 790,000 distinct CDR3 sequences, about 18% of them detected only once. The top ten clonotypes cover roughly 14% of the sample.

Only healthy Caucasian donors were included. The twin cohort comprised three pairs of female monozygotic twins, all aged about 18 to 29 years. Peripheral blood mononuclear cells were used as the source from which RNA for TCR libraries was isolated. Measured from the cysteine to the phenylalanine, the CDR3 is 11 residues long. Here the CDR3 DNA is all that survives: 33 bases in frame from base 1. V and J are truncated by 3 bases and 6 bases respectively, leaving an intervening sequence of 7 bases. CDR1 and CDR2 (DFQATT, SNEGSKA) derive from the germline V gene (reference sequence). This clonotype was seen a few times. The target of this receptor is not known. No clone much larger than this one lies a single base away; base qualities are absent. These same records also appear under a second study, on T cells expressing NK-cell markers. As the second study states: Three sorted T-cell subsets (CD3+CD56+NKG2C+, CD3+CD56+NKG2C- and CD3+CD56-NKG2C+) from seven to nine donors had their TCR beta-chain repertoires profiled. Among the eight sequenced donors, seven were HCMV-seropositive and one was HCMV-seronegative. In several experiments an anti-gammadeltaTCR antibody was added to restrict sorting to alphabetaTCR-expressing T cells. In several donors, the dominant CD3+CD56+NKG2C+ clonotypes were among the top 10 CD8+ clonotypes and accounted for about 1.0-7.5% of CD8+ T cells. Those dominant clonotypes were again the most abundant among CD3+CD56-NKG2C+ cells in a few donors, at about 28.3-65%. Whether the expanded NKG2C-expressing T cell clones were specific for HCMV antigens was left unclear. The eight sequenced donors were randomly selected healthy volunteers, three men and five women. A commercial ELISA kit detecting HCMV-specific IgG in serum was used to determine HCMV serostatus. Bulk peripheral blood T-cell repertoires were additionally sequenced from unsorted PBMC for over 5 donors. MIGEC was used to demultiplex reads and group the reads by UMI, and MiTCR was used to assemble and quantify clonotypes. Only TCR cDNA sequences supported by at least two reads were kept to exclude erroneous sequences. The tcR package was used for downstream repertoire analysis, and clonotypes were matched across fractions by CDR3 nucleotide sequence plus V segment. VDJmatch was used to annotate antigen specificity against VDJdb, with one amino acid substitution allowed in CDR3.

The origin of this receptor is a woman aged 18 to 35 in good health. The source material was PBMCs. This chain is built from TRBV20-1 and TRBJ2-3; there is no confident call for the D gene. The DNA sequence is as follows: TGCAGTGCTAGCGTCCGGGATACGCAGTATTTT. Translation gives CSASVRDTQYF.